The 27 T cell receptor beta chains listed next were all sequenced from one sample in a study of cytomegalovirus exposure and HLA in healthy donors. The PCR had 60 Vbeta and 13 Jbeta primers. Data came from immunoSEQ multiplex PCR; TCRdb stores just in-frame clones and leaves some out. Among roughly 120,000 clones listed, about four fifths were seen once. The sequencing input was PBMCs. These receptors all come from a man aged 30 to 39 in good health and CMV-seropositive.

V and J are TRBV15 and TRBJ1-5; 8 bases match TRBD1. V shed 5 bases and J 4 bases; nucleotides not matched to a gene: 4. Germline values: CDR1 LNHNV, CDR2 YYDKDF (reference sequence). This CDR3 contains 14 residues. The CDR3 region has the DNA TGTGCCACCAGCCCCAGGACAGGGAATCAGCCCCAGCATTTT. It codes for CATSPRTGNQPQHF.

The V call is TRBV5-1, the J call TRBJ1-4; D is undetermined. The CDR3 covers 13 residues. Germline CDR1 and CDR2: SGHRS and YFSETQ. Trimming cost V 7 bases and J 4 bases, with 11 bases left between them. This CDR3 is CASSRANNEKLFF. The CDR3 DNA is TGCGCCAGCTCCCGTGCGAATAATGAAAAACTGTTTTTT.

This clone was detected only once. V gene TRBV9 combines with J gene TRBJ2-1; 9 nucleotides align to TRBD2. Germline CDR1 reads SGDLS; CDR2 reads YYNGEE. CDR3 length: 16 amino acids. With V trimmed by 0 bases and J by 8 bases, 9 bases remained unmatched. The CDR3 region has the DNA TGTGCCAGCAGCGTAGGTCCAGCGGGGGGAGTCCATGAGCAGTTCTTC. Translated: CASSVGPAGGVHEQFF.

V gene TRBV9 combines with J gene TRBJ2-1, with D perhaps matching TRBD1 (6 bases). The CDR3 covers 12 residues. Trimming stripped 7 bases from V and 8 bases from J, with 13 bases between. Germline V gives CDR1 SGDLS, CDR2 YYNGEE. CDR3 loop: CASSTGRDEQFF. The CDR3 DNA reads TGTGCCAGCTCTACAGGGAGAGATGAGCAGTTCTTC. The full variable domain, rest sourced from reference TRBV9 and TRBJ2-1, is DSGVTQTPKHLITATGQRVTLRCSPRSGDLSVYWYQQSLDQGLQFLIQYYNGEERAKGNILERFSAQQFPDLHSELNLSSLELGDSALYFCASSTGRDEQFFGPGTRLTVL.

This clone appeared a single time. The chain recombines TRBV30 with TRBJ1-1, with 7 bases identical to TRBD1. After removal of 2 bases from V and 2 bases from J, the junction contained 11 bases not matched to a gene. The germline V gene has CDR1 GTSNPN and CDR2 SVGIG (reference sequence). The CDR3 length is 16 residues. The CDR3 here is CAWSWFRGTVNTEAFF. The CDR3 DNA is TGTGCCTGGAGTTGGTTCCGGGGGACAGTCAACACTGAAGCTTTCTTT.

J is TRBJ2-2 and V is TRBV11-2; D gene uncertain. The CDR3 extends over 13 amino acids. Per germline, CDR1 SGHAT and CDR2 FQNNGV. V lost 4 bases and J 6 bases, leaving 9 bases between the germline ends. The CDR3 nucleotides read TGTGCCAGCAGCTCCGTTCCGGCCGGGGAGCTGTTTTTT. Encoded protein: CASSSVPAGELFF.

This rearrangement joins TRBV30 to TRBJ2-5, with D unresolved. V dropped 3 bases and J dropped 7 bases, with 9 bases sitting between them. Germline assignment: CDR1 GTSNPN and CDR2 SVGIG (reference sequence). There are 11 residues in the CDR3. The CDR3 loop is CAWRLSGTQYF. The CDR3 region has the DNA TGTGCCTGGAGGTTATCGGGGACCCAGTACTTC.

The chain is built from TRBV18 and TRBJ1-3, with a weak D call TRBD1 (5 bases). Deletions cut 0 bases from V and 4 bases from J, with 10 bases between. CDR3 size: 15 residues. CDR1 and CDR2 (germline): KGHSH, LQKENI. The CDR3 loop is CASSPPGQGGNTIYF. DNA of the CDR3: TGTGCCAGCTCACCACCGGGGCAGGGCGGAAACACCATATATTTT.

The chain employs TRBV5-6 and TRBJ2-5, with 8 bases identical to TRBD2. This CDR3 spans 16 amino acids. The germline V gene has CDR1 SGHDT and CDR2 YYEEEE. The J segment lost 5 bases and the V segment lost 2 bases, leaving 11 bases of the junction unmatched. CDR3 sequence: CASSLFVSGVRETQYF. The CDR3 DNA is TGTGCCAGCAGCTTATTCGTTAGCGGGGTAAGGGAGACCCAGTACTTC.

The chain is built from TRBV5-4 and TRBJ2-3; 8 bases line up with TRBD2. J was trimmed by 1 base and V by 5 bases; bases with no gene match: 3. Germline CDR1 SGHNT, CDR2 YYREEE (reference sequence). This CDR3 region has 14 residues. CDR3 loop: CASRNGGGTDTQYF. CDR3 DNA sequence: TGTGCCAGCAGGAACGGGGGGGGCACAGATACGCAGTATTTT.

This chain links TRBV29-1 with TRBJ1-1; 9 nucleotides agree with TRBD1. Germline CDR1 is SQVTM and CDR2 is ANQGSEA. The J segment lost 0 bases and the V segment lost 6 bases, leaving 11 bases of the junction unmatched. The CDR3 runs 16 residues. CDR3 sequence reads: CSVEKKDRGMNTEAFF. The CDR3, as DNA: TGCAGCGTCGAAAAAAAGGACAGGGGAATGAACACTGAAGCTTTCTTT.

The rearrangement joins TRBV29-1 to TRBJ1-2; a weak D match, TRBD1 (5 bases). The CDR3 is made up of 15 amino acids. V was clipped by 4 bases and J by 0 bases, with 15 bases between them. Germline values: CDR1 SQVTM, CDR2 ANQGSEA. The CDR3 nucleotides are TGCAGCGTTGTAGGGGTAGGGACTACTAACTATGGCTACACCTTC. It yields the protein CSVVGVGTTNYGYTF.

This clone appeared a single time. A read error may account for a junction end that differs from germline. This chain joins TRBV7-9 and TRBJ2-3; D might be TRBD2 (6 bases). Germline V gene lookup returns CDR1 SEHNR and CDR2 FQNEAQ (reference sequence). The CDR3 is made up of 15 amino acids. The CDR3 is CSSSFPGGGTDTQYF. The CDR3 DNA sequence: TGTTCCAGCAGCTTCCCCGGCGGGGGCACAGATACGCAGTATTTT.

The CDR3 spells CASSSQGGGKETQYF. The CDR3 DNA follows: TGCGCCAGCAGCTCTCAGGGTGGGGGGAAAGAGACCCAGTACTTC. V and J are TRBV5-1 and TRBJ2-5; D is perhaps TRBD2 (6 bases). This CDR3 region has 15 residues. Trimming took 3 bases from V and 3 from J, leaving 15 bases between them. Germline V gene data show CDR1 as SGHRS and CDR2 as YFSETQ.

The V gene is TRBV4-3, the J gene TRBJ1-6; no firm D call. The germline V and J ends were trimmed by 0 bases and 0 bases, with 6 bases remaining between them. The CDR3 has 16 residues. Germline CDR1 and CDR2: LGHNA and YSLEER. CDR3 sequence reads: CASSQDGSSYNSPLHF. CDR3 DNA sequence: TGCGCCAGCAGCCAAGATGGGAGCTCCTATAATTCACCCCTCCACTTT.

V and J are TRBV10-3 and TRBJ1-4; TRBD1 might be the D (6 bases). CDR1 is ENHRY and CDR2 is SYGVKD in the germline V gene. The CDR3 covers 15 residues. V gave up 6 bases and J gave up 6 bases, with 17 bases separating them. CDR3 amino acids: CAIRTRQARDEKLFF. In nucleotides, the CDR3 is TGTGCCATCAGGACCCGACAGGCGAGGGATGAAAAACTGTTTTTT.

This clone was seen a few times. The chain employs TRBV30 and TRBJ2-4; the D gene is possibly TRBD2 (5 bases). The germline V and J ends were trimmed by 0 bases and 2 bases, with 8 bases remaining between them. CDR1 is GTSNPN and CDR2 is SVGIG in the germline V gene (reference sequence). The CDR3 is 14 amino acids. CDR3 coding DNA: TGTGCCTGGAGTGTACTAGGTCCCAAAAACATTCAGTACTTC. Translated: CAWSVLGPKNIQYF.

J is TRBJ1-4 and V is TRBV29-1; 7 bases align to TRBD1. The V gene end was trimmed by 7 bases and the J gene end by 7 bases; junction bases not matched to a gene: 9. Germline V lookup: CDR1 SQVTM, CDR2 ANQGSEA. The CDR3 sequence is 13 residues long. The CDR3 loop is CSAVQGSSEKLFF. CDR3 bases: TGCAGCGCCGTACAGGGGAGCTCTGAAAAACTGTTTTTT.

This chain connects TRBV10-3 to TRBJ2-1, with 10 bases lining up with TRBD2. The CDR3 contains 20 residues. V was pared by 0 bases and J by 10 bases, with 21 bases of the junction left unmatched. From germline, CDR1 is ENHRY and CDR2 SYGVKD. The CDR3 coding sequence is TGTGCCATCAGTGAGTCCTGGCTAGCGGGGGTGGTGAGGGGACCGGGGGAGCAGTTCTTC. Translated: CAISESWLAGVVRGPGEQFF.

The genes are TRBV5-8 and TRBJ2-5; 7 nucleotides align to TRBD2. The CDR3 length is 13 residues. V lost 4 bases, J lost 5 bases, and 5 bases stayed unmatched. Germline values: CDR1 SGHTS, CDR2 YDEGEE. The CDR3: CASSLWGGETQYF. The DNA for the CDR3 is TGTGCCAGCAGCCTGTGGGGAGGGGAGACCCAGTACTTC.

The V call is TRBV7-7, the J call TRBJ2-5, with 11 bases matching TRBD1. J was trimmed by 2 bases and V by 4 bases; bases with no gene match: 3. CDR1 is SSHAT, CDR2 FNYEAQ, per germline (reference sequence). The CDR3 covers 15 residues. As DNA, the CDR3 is TGTGCCAGCAGCTGGGGGACAGGGGGACAAGAGACCCAGTACTTC. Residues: CASSWGTGGQETQYF.

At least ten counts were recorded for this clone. The CDR3 is CASSPTLLRQNTEAFF. CDR3 bases: TGTGCCAGCAGCCCCACCTTACTGAGACAGAACACTGAAGCTTTCTTT. This chain links TRBV7-6 with TRBJ1-1; D call uncertain. This CDR3 spans 16 amino acids. Trimming stripped 5 bases from V and 1 base from J, with 17 bases between. Per germline, CDR1 SGHVS and CDR2 FNYEAQ.

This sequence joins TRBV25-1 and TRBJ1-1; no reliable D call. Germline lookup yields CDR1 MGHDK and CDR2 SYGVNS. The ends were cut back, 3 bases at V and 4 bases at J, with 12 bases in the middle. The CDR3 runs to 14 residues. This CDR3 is CASSDFHSGTEAFF. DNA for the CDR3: TGTGCCAGCAGTGATTTTCATTCGGGCACTGAAGCTTTCTTT.

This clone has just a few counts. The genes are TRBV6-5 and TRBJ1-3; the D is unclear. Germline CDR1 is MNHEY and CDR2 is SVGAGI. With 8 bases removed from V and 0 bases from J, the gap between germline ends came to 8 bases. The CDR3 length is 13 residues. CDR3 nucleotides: TGTGCCAGCGGCATCAACTCTGGAAACACCATATATTTT. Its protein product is CASGINSGNTIYF.

CDR3 sequence reads: CASSFGWVGPKGTQYF. The CDR3 DNA follows: TGTGCCAGCAGCTTTGGATGGGTGGGGCCCAAGGGGACCCAGTACTTC. The genes are TRBV12-1 and TRBJ2-5; TRBD1 is taken as the D call from the table, unchecked against the DNA. TRBV12-1 is given as a pseudogene. This CDR3 region has 16 residues.

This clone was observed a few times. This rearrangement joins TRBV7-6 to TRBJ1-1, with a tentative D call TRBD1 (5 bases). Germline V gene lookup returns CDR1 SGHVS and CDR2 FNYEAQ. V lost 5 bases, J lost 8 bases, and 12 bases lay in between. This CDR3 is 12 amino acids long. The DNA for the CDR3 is TGTGCCAGCAGCGACGGGGGATCCGAAGCTTTCTTT. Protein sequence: CASSDGGSEAFF.

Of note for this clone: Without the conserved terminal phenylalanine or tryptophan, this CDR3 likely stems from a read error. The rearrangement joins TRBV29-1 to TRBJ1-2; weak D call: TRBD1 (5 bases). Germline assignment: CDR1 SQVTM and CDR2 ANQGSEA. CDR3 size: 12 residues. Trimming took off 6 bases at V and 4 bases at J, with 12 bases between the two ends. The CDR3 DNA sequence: TGCAGCGTCCCCGGGACTCTCTATGGCTACACCCTC. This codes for CSVPGTLYGYTL.